Following are 20 T cell receptor beta chains from one sample sequenced in a study of cytomegalovirus exposure and HLA in healthy donors. Only in-frame clones appear in the TCRdb table, and some are missing; sequencing was by immunoSEQ multiplex PCR. The data show about 360,000 clones, 80% to 90% seen once. Material for sequencing was PBMCs. The origin of the receptors is a young woman in good health and CMV-seronegative.

J is TRBJ2-7 and V is TRBV4-1, with D perhaps TRBD1 (6 bases). Germline V gene lookup returns CDR1 MGHRA and CDR2 YSYEKL. V lost 1 base and J lost 4, with 14 bases in between. CDR3 length: 15 amino acids. This CDR3 is CASSQVMGAQYEQYF. The CDR3 region has the DNA TGCGCCAGCAGCCAAGTGATGGGGGCGCAATACGAGCAGTACTTC.

With regard to this clone: This sample includes further DNA sequences coding for the same CDR3. The V gene is TRBV5-1, the J gene TRBJ2-7; a weak D match, TRBD2 (6 bases). CDR1 is SGHRS and CDR2 is YFSETQ in the germline V gene. This CDR3 comprises 14 residues. With 4 bases removed from V and 1 base from J, the gap between germline ends came to 12 bases. Here the CDR3 reads CASSPVGRSYEQYF. The CDR3 nucleotides are TGCGCCAGCAGCCCGGTGGGGAGGTCCTACGAGCAGTACTTC. The full variable domain, its missing parts supplied by reference TRBV5-1 and TRBJ2-7, is KAGVTQTPRYLIKTRGQQVTLSCSPISGHRSVSWYQQTPGQGLQFLFEYFSETQRNKGNFPGRFSGRQFSNSRSEMNVSTLELGDSALYLCASSPVGRSYEQYFGPGTRLTVT.

This chain joins TRBV28 and TRBJ2-1; TRBD2 is a possible D gene (6 bases). V was trimmed by 6 bases and J by 1 base, leaving 10 bases between them. Germline CDR1 MDHEN, CDR2 SYDVKM. There are 14 residues in the CDR3. The CDR3 sequence: CASRGAGSYNEQFF. CDR3 DNA: TGTGCCAGCAGGGGAGCGGGTTCCTACAATGAGCAGTTCTTC.

Note on this clone: Other DNA sequences in this specimen translate into the identical CDR3. CDR3 amino acids: CASSYRGQNQPQHF. The CDR3 DNA reads TGTGCCAGCAGTTACAGGGGACAAAATCAGCCCCAGCATTTT. V is TRBV6-5 and J is TRBJ1-5; D might be TRBD1 (6 bases). Germline V gives CDR1 MNHEY, CDR2 SVGAGI. This CDR3 spans 14 amino acids. The ends were cut back, 2 bases at V and 4 bases at J, with 9 bases in the middle.

This rearrangement joins TRBV30 to TRBJ2-5; TRBD1 might be the D (6 bases). This CDR3 is built from 14 residues. CDR1 and CDR2 (germline): GTSNPN, SVGIG (reference sequence). The V gene lost 4 bases and the J gene lost 2 bases, with 14 bases spanning the gap. The CDR3: CAWNRDTRQETQYF. In nucleotides, the CDR3 is TGTGCCTGGAACCGGGACACCCGACAAGAGACCCAGTACTTC.

J is TRBJ1-1 and V is TRBV10-3; D possibly corresponds to TRBD1 (5 bases). The CDR3 contains 12 residues. V lost 0 bases to trimming and J lost 12 bases, with 11 bases between them. Germline CDR1 reads ENHRY; CDR2 reads SYGVKD. The CDR3 loop is CAISESQGTTFF. The CDR3 bases are TGTGCCATCAGTGAGTCCCAGGGAACAACTTTCTTT.

The CDR3: CASTAAYEQYF. In DNA form, the CDR3 reads TGCGCCAGCACTGCAGCCTACGAGCAGTACTTC. The J gene is TRBJ2-7, the V gene TRBV10-2; D unclear. The ends were cut back, 7 bases at V and 2 bases at J, with 6 bases in the middle. The CDR3 runs to 11 residues. Per the germline V gene, CDR1 is WSHSY and CDR2 is SAAADI.

V is TRBV28 and J is TRBJ2-7; the D gene is possibly TRBD1 (6 bases). Germline assignment: CDR1 MDHEN and CDR2 SYDVKM. Trimming left V 3 bases short and J 0 bases short, with 15 bases between. The CDR3 contains 16 residues. The chain's CDR3 is CASSFSGEGVSYEQYF. The CDR3 DNA sequence: TGTGCCAGCAGTTTTTCCGGAGAGGGGGTCTCCTACGAGCAGTACTTC.

CDR3 DNA: TGTGCCAGCAGTTCGGTTCGCGGGAGGAAGAACATTCAGTACTTC. Amino acid sequence: CASSSVRGRKNIQYF. This chain links TRBV28 with TRBJ2-4; TRBD2 matches 8 bases. There are 15 residues in the CDR3. CDR1 and CDR2 (germline): MDHEN, SYDVKM. The junction had 9 bases not matched to a gene; V was cut back by 4 bases and J by 7 bases.

The V gene is TRBV29-1, the J gene TRBJ2-3; no clear D gene. Trimming shortened V by 2 bases and J by 6 bases, and 18 bases separated the two germline ends. CDR3 length equals 15 residues. Germline CDR1 reads SQVTM; CDR2 reads ANQGSEA. CDR3 coding DNA: TGCAGCGTTGAACCCCAGGATGGCCTCGTCGATACGCAGTATTTT. It translates to CSVEPQDGLVDTQYF.

This clone came up a few times. The chain recombines TRBV5-6 with TRBJ1-5; 7 bases line up with TRBD1. V shed 4 bases, J shed 4 bases, and the junction held 2 bases outside the gene matches. The CDR3 extends over 13 amino acids. Germline V lookup: CDR1 SGHDT, CDR2 YYEEEE. The CDR3 reads CASSLRGNQPQHF. For the CDR3, the DNA is TGTGCCAGCAGCCTCAGGGGGAATCAGCCCCAGCATTTT.

The sample holds a few counts of this clone. The chain carries TRBV10-3 and TRBJ2-7, with a weak D call TRBD1 (6 bases). This CDR3 has 13 amino acids. CDR1 and CDR2 (germline): ENHRY, SYGVKD. V was trimmed by 10 bases and J by 4 bases, leaving 17 bases between them. The CDR3: CATHPGTLYEQYF. In DNA form, the CDR3 reads TGTGCCACGCATCCCGGGACACTTTACGAGCAGTACTTC.

The V gene is TRBV27, the J gene TRBJ2-3, with 12 bases identical to TRBD2. This CDR3 contains 18 residues. The germline CDR1 and CDR2 sequences are MNHEY and SMNVEV (reference sequence). V was clipped by 5 bases and J by 2 bases; unmatched bases: 11. For the CDR3, the DNA is TGTGCCAGCAGTCCACGACCGACTAGCGGGGGAAACACAGATACGCAGTATTTT. Encoded protein: CASSPRPTSGGNTDTQYF.

This chain links TRBV7-8 with TRBJ2-1; TRBD1 matches 7 bases. CDR3 length: 15 residues. The germline V gene has CDR1 SGHVS and CDR2 FQNEAQ. Germline trimming cut 1 base from V and 2 bases from J; bases unmatched to any gene: 2. CDR3 region: CASSLDRGAYNEQFF. CDR3 in DNA: TGTGCCAGCAGCTTAGACAGGGGTGCCTACAATGAGCAGTTCTTC.

The chain couples TRBV11-2 to TRBJ1-5; the D is unclear. The CDR3 runs 18 residues. The V end was cut by 0 bases, the J end by 1 base, with 16 bases between. CDR1 is SGHAT and CDR2 is FQNNGV in the germline V gene. The CDR3 region has the DNA TGTGCCAGCAGCTTAGATGCGCCTTGGGGAGGCAGCAATCAGCCCCAGCATTTT. This codes for CASSLDAPWGGSNQPQHF.

This clone was counted a few times. Other DNA sequences in the sample encode the same CDR3. The chain carries TRBV7-9 and TRBJ1-2; D is perhaps TRBD1 (5 bases). Germline V gene sequence: CDR1 SEHNR, CDR2 FQNEAQ (reference sequence). The V and J ends lost 8 bases and 7 bases respectively, with 11 bases between them. CDR3 size: 11 residues. The CDR3 DNA follows: TGTGCCAGCTCTTCGGGGGGTGGCTACACCTTC. As protein: CASSSGGGYTF. Using reference TRBV7-9 and TRBJ1-2 for the parts outside the CDR3, the full variable domain is DTGVSQNPRHKITKRGQNVTFRCDPISEHNRLYWYRQTLGQGPEFLTYFQNEAQLEKSRLLSDRFSAERPKGSFSTLEIQRTEQGDSAMYLCASSSGGGYTFGSGTRLTVV.

V gene TRBV30 combines with J gene TRBJ2-7; 7 nucleotides agree with TRBD1. Germline trimming cut 8 bases from V and 1 base from J; bases unmatched to any gene: 5. In germline, CDR1 is GTSNPN, CDR2 SVGIG (reference sequence). This CDR3 has 12 residues. The CDR3 is CAVRDSSYEQYF. The CDR3, as DNA: TGTGCCGTCCGGGACAGTTCCTACGAGCAGTACTTC.

This clone was picked up one time. The chain couples TRBV11-2 to TRBJ2-2, with D tentatively TRBD1 (5 bases). CDR1 is SGHAT, CDR2 FQNNGV, per germline. The CDR3 has 16 residues. V shed 5 bases and J shed 5 bases, with 18 bases lying between them. The CDR3, as DNA: TGTGCCAGCAGCCAGGGCCCTTTCGGAGAGACCGGGGAGCTGTTTTTT. Translation: CASSQGPFGETGELFF.

The chain combines TRBV27 with TRBJ2-3; TRBD1 matches 8 bases. The ends lost 2 bases at V and 4 bases at J; junction bases unmatched: 2. The CDR3 runs 14 residues. From germline, CDR1 is MNHEY and CDR2 SMNVEV (reference sequence). CDR3 in DNA: TGTGCCAGCAGTTTAGGGACAGGTTCAGATACGCAGTATTTT. Amino acid sequence: CASSLGTGSDTQYF.

The V and J genes are TRBV6-1 and TRBJ1-5, with TRBD1 as a possible D gene (5 bases). The CDR3 has 13 amino acids. Germline assignment: CDR1 MNHNS and CDR2 SASEGT. Trimming removed 2 bases at V and 6 bases at J, with 8 bases between. The CDR3 protein is CASSEPDSQPQHF. Written as DNA, the CDR3 is TGTGCCAGCAGTGAACCCGACAGTCAGCCCCAGCATTTT.